The following is a TCR beta chain sequence with its context. No antigen is known for it. This specimen comes from a study of PD-1 blockade in mismatch repair-deficient tumors. Study at large: Patients had 11 to 13 mismatch repair-deficient cancer types and were previously treated and progressing. Overall study findings and caveats: Rapid post-treatment expansion, then contraction, generally preceding radiologic response, marked tumor-resident clones.

Sequencing used immunoSEQ multiplex PCR; TCRdb keeps in-frame clones, though not all of them. The sample has around 130,000 clones; about nine tenths are singletons. All patients were mismatch repair deficient, assessed by either PCR or immunohistochemistry. The TCR-sequenced patients were a few responders to pembrolizumab. The CDR3 consists of 17 residues. Germline values: CDR1 PRHDT, CDR2 FYEKMQ (reference sequence). The J segment lost 1 base and the V segment lost 5 bases, leaving 9 bases of the junction unmatched. The sequence came from an adult with mismatch repair-deficient cancer. The V and J genes are TRBV13 and TRBJ2-1, with 9 bases fitting TRBD2. The input for sequencing was peripheral blood, taken just over 70 weeks after starting pembrolizumab. CDR3 DNA: TGTGCCAGCAGCCCACCGTTTACTAGCGGGTCCTACAATGAGCAGTTCTTC. Encoded protein: CASSPPFTSGSYNEQFF.